Listed below are T cell receptor beta chains from one sample, sequenced in a study of response to subunit inactivated influenza vaccine. MiXCR, run by TCRdb on the RT-PCR reads, gives a single entry per CDR3 protein. There are more than 500,000 distinct CDR3 sequences in the sample; approximately 11% occur only once, and 11% lies in the top ten. This same sample was also part of a study on T cells expressing NK-cell markers.

The specimen was PBMCs from blood, collected on the day of vaccination. These receptors were obtained from a man between 50 and 59 years old who received an inactivated influenza vaccine. Both conserved end residues are part of each CDR3. D genes are given only for firm matches. Rows may omit the clone size; those that give it use once, few, many or a size class.

d_call clone_size j_call v_call cdr3_aa cdr3_nt
TRBD2 NA TRBJ2-1 TRBV12-3/TRBV12-4 CASRASGGAPYNEQFF TGTGCCAGTCGGGCTAGCGGGGGGGCGCCCTACAATGAGCAGTTCTTC
TRBD2 NA TRBJ2-7 TRBV19 CASSIASGRSYEQYF TGTGCCAGTAGTATAGCTAGCGGACGTTCCTACGAGCAGTACTTC
TRBD2 NA TRBJ2-1 TRBV12-3/TRBV12-4 CASWTSGVYNEQFF TGTGCCAGCTGGACTAGCGGGGTGTACAATGAGCAGTTCTTC
TRBD1 few TRBJ2-7 TRBV29-1 CSARGDRDVGEQYF TGCAGCGCCCGAGGGGACAGGGACGTTGGCGAGCAGTACTTC
NA few TRBJ2-3 TRBV7-9 CASSPRPGGTDTQYF TGTGCCAGCAGCCCCCGACCGGGAGGCACAGATACGCAGTATTTT
NA NA TRBJ1-6 TRBV11-2 CASSPASRDWNSPLHF TGTGCCAGCAGCCCGGCGAGCAGAGATTGGAATTCACCCCTCCACTTT
NA NA TRBJ2-5 TRBV5-1 CASSATIGETQYF TGCGCCAGCAGCGCCACTATCGGGGAGACCCAGTACTTC
TRBD2 NA TRBJ2-1 TRBV3-1 CASSQDQSGGRQFF TGTGCCAGCAGCCAAGATCAGAGCGGGGGTCGTCAGTTCTTC
NA few TRBJ1-1 TRBV19 CASSGRTNTEAFF TGTGCCAGTTCCGGGAGAACGAACACTGAAGCTTTCTTT
NA NA TRBJ2-3 TRBV7-9 CASSTRVGGTDTQYF TGTGCCAGCAGCACACGGGTCGGAGGCACAGATACGCAGTATTTT
TRBD1 few TRBJ2-1 TRBV5-1 CASKAGTGYNEQFF TGCGCCAGCAAAGCCGGGACAGGCTACAATGAGCAGTTCTTC
NA few TRBJ2-5 TRBV11-2 CASRGGGAETQYF TGTGCCAGCAGGGGAGGGGGGGCGGAGACCCAGTACTTC
NA NA TRBJ2-3 TRBV30 CAWSVLPLSDTQYF TGTGCCTGGAGTGTACTGCCGCTATCAGATACGCAGTATTTT
TRBD2 many TRBJ2-7 TRBV6-2/TRBV6-3 CASSRSGESTVEQYF TGTGCCAGCAGCCGGAGCGGGGAGAGTACGGTGGAGCAGTACTTC
TRBD2 NA TRBJ2-3 TRBV12-3/TRBV12-4 CASSPSGTPDTQYF TGTGCCAGCAGCCCTAGCGGGACTCCAGATACGCAGTATTTT
TRBD1 NA TRBJ2-1 TRBV11-2 CASSLVRGLGNEQFF TGTGCCAGCAGCTTAGTCAGGGGGCTTGGTAATGAGCAGTTCTTC
NA few TRBJ2-1 TRBV28 CASRGTINEQFF TGTGCCAGCAGGGGGACGATCAATGAGCAGTTCTTC
NA few TRBJ2-7 TRBV20-1 CSATDRSQSYEQYF TGCAGTGCTACTGACAGGTCCCAGTCCTACGAGCAGTACTTC
TRBD2 few TRBJ2-3 TRBV11-3 CASSLTVRRGSRADTQYF TGTGCCAGCAGCCTAACCGTTCGGCGGGGGTCGAGGGCAGATACGCAGTATTTT
NA NA TRBJ2-5 TRBV9 CASSVGRGGGGETQYF TGTGCCAGCAGCGTAGGTCGGGGAGGAGGCGGAGAGACCCAGTACTTC
TRBD1 few TRBJ2-3 TRBV25-1 CASSDRDSAHDTQYF TGTGCCAGCAGTGACAGGGACAGCGCTCACGATACGCAGTATTTT
NA few TRBJ2-1 TRBV5-1 CASSFSRDNEQFF TGCGCCAGCAGCTTTTCCAGGGATAATGAGCAGTTCTTC
NA many TRBJ1-4 TRBV27 CASSLWGTTNEKLFF TGTGCCAGCAGTTTATGGGGTACAACTAATGAAAAACTGTTTTTT
TRBD2 NA TRBJ2-7 TRBV6-1 CASRSTSGSPYEQYF TGTGCCAGCAGATCAACTAGCGGGAGCCCCTACGAGCAGTACTTC
NA few TRBJ1-4 TRBV7-2 CASSFSAYNEKLFF TGTGCCAGCAGCTTCTCGGCGTATAATGAAAAACTGTTTTTT
TRBD1 few TRBJ1-1 TRBV10-2 CASSGRQGRNTEAFF TGCGCCAGCAGTGGACGACAGGGTAGGAACACTGAAGCTTTCTTT
TRBD2 many TRBJ2-5 TRBV6-1 CASSRTSDRETQYF TGTGCCAGCAGCAGGACTAGCGATAGAGAGACCCAGTACTTC
NA few TRBJ1-2 TRBV12-3/TRBV12-4 CASSLVPRSSGYTF TGTGCCAGCAGTTTGGTCCCCAGATCCTCGGGCTACACCTTC
NA NA TRBJ2-3 TRBV20-1 CSASRPADTQYF TGCAGTGCTTCGCGACCTGCAGATACGCAGTATTTT
NA NA TRBJ1-5 TRBV28 CASSLGGGSASNQPQHF TGTGCCAGCAGCTTAGGGGGGGGGTCAGCAAGCAATCAGCCCCAGCATTTT
NA NA TRBJ1-6 TRBV4-3 CASSQEPGLSSYNSPLHF TGCGCCAGCAGCCAAGAGCCAGGGCTAAGCTCCTATAATTCACCCCTCCACTTT
NA many TRBJ1-5 TRBV6-2/TRBV6-3 CASSYGGNQPQHF TGTGCCAGCAGTTACGGGGGGAATCAGCCCCAGCATTTT
TRBD1 few TRBJ2-2 TRBV9 CASRSTGVSTGELFF TGTGCCAGCCGGTCGACAGGGGTGAGCACCGGGGAGCTGTTTTTT
NA NA TRBJ2-5 TRBV6-5 CASSYSSGQETQYF TGTGCCAGCAGTTACTCTTCGGGTCAAGAGACCCAGTACTTC
NA few TRBJ1-2 TRBV7-9 CASSVTGPYGYTF TGTGCCAGCAGCGTAACAGGGCCCTATGGCTACACCTTC
TRBD2 NA TRBJ2-5 TRBV7-2 CASSVRGGGTQYF TGTGCCAGCAGCGTACGTGGCGGGGGAACCCAGTACTTC
NA few TRBJ2-1 TRBV12-3/TRBV12-4 CASSLIGFYNEQFF TGTGCCAGCAGTTTGATTGGCTTCTACAATGAGCAGTTCTTC
NA NA TRBJ1-3 TRBV25-1 CASSEGSGNTIYF TGTGCCAGCAGTGAAGGTTCGGGAAACACCATATATTTT
TRBD2 NA TRBJ2-1 TRBV20-1 CSARDVSGRASYNEQFF TGCAGTGCTAGAGATGTGAGCGGGAGGGCCTCCTACAATGAGCAGTTCTTC
TRBD1 many TRBJ1-1 TRBV5-1 CASSLMTGLEAFF TGCGCCAGCAGCTTGATGACAGGGCTCGAAGCTTTCTTT